These 25 T cell receptor beta chains were sequenced from one sample in a study of beta chain features in type 1 diabetes (dated 2018 in TCRdb). The library was prepared using the immunoSEQ multiplex PCR assay. All of the isolated RNA was reverse transcribed with the High Capacity cDNA Reverse Transcription Kit, so expressed TCRB transcripts were sequenced. The immuneACCESS repertoire file appears here via TCRdb, limited to in-frame rearrangements. These files lack a portion of the clones; in checked studies, under half of the deficit traces to unresolved V genes, and the cause of the others is not known. The table for this sample lists 450,000 to 550,000 clones; around 30% of them were counted only once. About 0.065% of the sample rests with the top ten. The sequencing sample was made of naive CD4+ T cells from blood. Reading the label with the study, this specimen's cell subset or site is: true naive CD4+ T cells. The source of these receptors is a man between 18 and 35 years old in good health.

The chain has TRBV28 and TRBJ2-3, with 10 bases identical to TRBD2. CDR1 is MDHEN and CDR2 is SYDVKM in the germline V gene. The CDR3 has 17 residues. V shed 6 bases, J shed 0 bases, and the junction held 9 bases outside the gene matches. CDR3 protein: CASRRTSGITSTDTQYF. The CDR3 coding sequence is TGTGCCAGCAGGCGAACTAGCGGGATTACTAGCACAGATACGCAGTATTTT.

This chain joins TRBV4-3 and TRBJ2-3; D is unclear. Germline V lookup: CDR1 LGHNA, CDR2 YSLEER. The ends were cut back, 4 bases at V and 2 bases at J, with 10 bases in the middle. This CDR3 is 14 amino acids long. The chain's CDR3 is CASSRRGLTDTQYF. The CDR3 DNA follows: TGCGCCAGCAGCCGAAGAGGCCTCACAGATACGCAGTATTTT.

This clone was counted between two and nine times. CDR3 residues: CASSVDFSSYNEQFF. The CDR3 coding sequence is TGTGCCAGCAGCGTAGATTTCAGCTCCTACAATGAGCAGTTCTTC. The chain joins TRBV9 to TRBJ2-1; D is unresolved. CDR1 is SGDLS and CDR2 is YYNGEE in the germline V gene. The CDR3 has 15 residues. The germline V and J ends were trimmed by 0 bases and 0 bases, with 7 bases remaining between them.

The table lists this clone with many counts. This chain uses TRBV29-1 with TRBJ2-5, with TRBD2 matching 13 bases. CDR1 is SQVTM, CDR2 ANQGSEA, per germline. V gave up 6 bases and J gave up 7 bases; unmatched junction bases: 8. The CDR3 length is 14 residues. The CDR3 sequence: CSVRLAGGFGTQYF. CDR3 nucleotides: TGCAGCGTCCGACTAGCGGGAGGTTTCGGGACCCAGTACTTC.

The rearrangement uses TRBV29-1 and TRBJ2-3; 8 bases are shared with TRBD2. With 1 base clipped from V and 2 bases from J, the junction kept 8 bases outside the gene matches. CDR1 and CDR2 from the germline V gene are SQVTM and ANQGSEA. The CDR3 is made up of 16 amino acids. The CDR3 bases are TGCAGCGTTGAAGGGGGAAAAGCGGGAGCCACAGATACGCAGTATTTT. Protein sequence: CSVEGGKAGATDTQYF.

This clone is a singleton in its sample. The chain uses TRBV9 and TRBJ2-5; D is tentatively TRBD1 or TRBD2 (5 bases each). The CDR3 runs to 13 residues. Trimming removed 5 bases from V and 2 bases from J, with 10 bases in between. Germline V CDR1 and CDR2: SGDLS, YYNGEE. The CDR3 region is CASSRDRQETQYF. The CDR3 DNA follows: TGTGCCAGCAGTCGGGACCGGCAAGAGACCCAGTACTTC.

This clone appeared a few times. DNA for the CDR3: TGTGCCAGCAGCCCCATGCGCGGCTCTGGGGCCAACGTCCTGACTTTC. Its protein product is CASSPMRGSGANVLTF. The chain uses TRBV7-3 and TRBJ2-6; D is uncertain. The CDR3 is 16 amino acids. CDR1 and CDR2 (germline): SGHTA, FQGTGA. The ends were cut back, 5 bases at V and 0 bases at J, with 11 bases in the middle.

This clone has more than one count but fewer than ten. V usage is TRBV30 and J usage is TRBJ1-1; D unclear. The CDR3 runs to 13 residues. V was clipped by 0 bases and J by 5 bases, with 10 bases between them. Germline V gene data show CDR1 as GTSNPN and CDR2 as SVGIG (reference sequence). CDR3 nucleotides: TGTGCCTGGAGTGTACTGGGGAGGACTGAAGCTTTCTTT. Amino acid sequence: CAWSVLGRTEAFF.

This clone was seen a single time. The chain has TRBV28 and TRBJ2-5, with 8 bases aligning to TRBD1. CDR1 and CDR2 (germline): MDHEN, SYDVKM. With V trimmed by 7 bases and J by 5 bases, 15 bases remained unmatched. The CDR3 is 16 residues long. The chain's CDR3 is CASNRAGGPSKETQYF. The CDR3 region has the DNA TGTGCCAGCAATCGGGCAGGGGGCCCTTCTAAGGAGACCCAGTACTTC.

This chain links TRBV2 with TRBJ2-5, with TRBD2 as a possible D gene (5 bases). Germline V gives CDR1 SNHLY, CDR2 FYNNEI. This CDR3 comprises 13 residues. The V end was cut by 3 bases, the J end by 5 bases, with 10 bases between. CDR3 sequence: CASSDAERETQYF. The CDR3 DNA reads TGTGCCAGCAGTGATGCGGAGCGGGAGACCCAGTACTTC. Full variable domain (rest looked up from reference TRBV2 and TRBJ2-5): EPEVTQTPSHQVTQMGQEVILRCVPISNHLYFYWYRQILGQKVEFLVSFYNNEISEKSEIFDDQFSVERPDGSNFTLKIRSTKLEDSAMYFCASSDAERETQYFGPGTRLLVL.

This clone was observed a few times. The CDR3 loop reads CSVSTGVGEQYF. The DNA of the CDR3 is TGCAGCGTTTCGACAGGGGTCGGCGAGCAGTACTTC. The V call is TRBV29-1, the J call TRBJ2-7, with 8 bases identical to TRBD1. The CDR3 extends over 12 amino acids. CDR1 and CDR2 from the germline V gene are SQVTM and ANQGSEA. Germline trimming cut 5 bases from V and 6 bases from J; bases unmatched to any gene: 6.

This clone was seen only a few times. The J gene is TRBJ2-5, the V gene TRBV20-1; D remains ambiguous. This CDR3 comprises 11 residues. V was pared by 4 bases and J by 4 bases, with 7 bases between. In germline, CDR1 is DFQATT, CDR2 SNEGSKA (reference sequence). DNA for the CDR3: TGCAGTGCTACAGCTCGAGAGACCCAGTACTTC. Its translation is CSATARETQYF.

The V gene is TRBV7-3, the J gene TRBJ2-1, with TRBD2 matching 10 bases. The germline gives CDR1 SGHTA, CDR2 FQGTGA. The CDR3 is made up of 14 amino acids. V shed 5 bases and J 5 bases; nucleotides not matched to a gene: 3. For the CDR3, the DNA is TGTGCCAGCAGCAAAGGACTAGCGGACAATGAGCAGTTCTTC. Translating gives CASSKGLADNEQFF. Supplemented by reference TRBV7-3 and TRBJ2-1, the full variable domain reads GAGVSQTPSNKVTEKGKYVELRCDPISGHTALYWYRQSLGQGPEFLIYFQGTGAADDSGLPNDRFFAVRPEGSVSTLKIQRTERGDSAVYLCASSKGLADNEQFFGPGTRLTVL.

The rearrangement joins TRBV6-1 to TRBJ2-7; 7 bases agree with TRBD2. The CDR3 is 12 residues long. Germline CDR1 reads MNHNS; CDR2 reads SASEGT. V gave up 6 bases and J gave up 3 bases; unmatched junction bases: 2. The CDR3 region is CASRIAGYEQYF. In DNA, the CDR3 is TGTGCCAGCAGGATAGCGGGCTACGAGCAGTACTTC.

The rearrangement links TRBV30 to TRBJ1-4; D call uncertain. CDR3 length: 14 amino acids. Trimming pared 0 bases from V and 3 bases from J, leaving 8 bases between. Germline V lookup: CDR1 GTSNPN, CDR2 SVGIG (reference sequence). CDR3 DNA: TGTGCCTGGAGTGTCCCAGCCTCTAATGAAAAACTGTTTTTT. Residues: CAWSVPASNEKLFF.

This clone was seen a handful of times. In the same sample, other DNA sequences code for this CDR3. This chain uses TRBV5-1 with TRBJ2-5, with TRBD1 matching over 7 bases. Germline V gives CDR1 SGHRS, CDR2 YFSETQ. This CDR3 is 13 amino acids long. V lost 2 bases and J lost 3; bases outside the gene matches: 1. CDR3 nucleotides: TGCGCCAGCAGCTTTACAGGGGAAGAGACCCAGTACTTC. Its translation: CASSFTGEETQYF.

This clone was recorded a few times. This chain links TRBV4-2 with TRBJ1-4; D is undetermined. This CDR3 is 15 amino acids long. V lost 2 bases and J 3 bases, leaving 10 bases between the germline ends. CDR1 and CDR2 from the germline V gene are LGHNA and YNFKEQ. The CDR3 here is CASSQLGQPNEKLFF. CDR3 in DNA: TGTGCCAGCAGCCAACTGGGCCAGCCTAATGAAAAACTGTTTTTT.

DNA for the CDR3: TGTGCCAGCAGTGTATACACCAATCAGCCCCAGCATTTT. Translation: CASSVYTNQPQHF. The V gene is TRBV6-5, the J gene TRBJ1-5; no clear D gene. The V end lost 5 bases, the J end lost 3 bases, and 8 bases lay between the germline ends. The CDR3 covers 13 residues. Germline V gene sequence: CDR1 MNHEY, CDR2 SVGAGI.

The genes are TRBV11-3 and TRBJ2-3; 7 bases are a match to TRBD2. The CDR3 runs 15 residues. Germline loops: CDR1 SGHNT, CDR2 YENEEA. The J segment lost 3 bases and the V segment lost 1 base, leaving 4 bases of the junction unmatched. The CDR3 bases are TGTGCCAGCAGCTTAGGGGCGGGAGCTACAGATACGCAGTATTTT. This gives the protein CASSLGAGATDTQYF.

This chain uses TRBV4-3 with TRBJ2-5; tentatively, D is TRBD2 (5 bases). The CDR3 extends over 13 amino acids. Trimming removed 1 base from V and 5 bases from J, with 8 bases in between. The V gene's germline CDR1 is LGHNA and CDR2 YSLEER. CDR3 sequence reads: CASSQGLRETQYF. CDR3 coding DNA: TGCGCCAGCAGCCAAGGACTACGGGAGACCCAGTACTTC.

The chain carries TRBV4-3 and TRBJ2-3; 10 bases agree with TRBD2. CDR3 length: 16 residues. Looked up from germline, CDR1 is LGHNA and CDR2 is YSLEER. V lost 5 bases to trimming and J lost 1 base; unmatched junction nucleotides: 6. The CDR3 protein is CASSDLSGRGTDTQYF. The CDR3 DNA reads TGCGCCAGCAGCGACCTAAGCGGGAGGGGCACAGATACGCAGTATTTT.

The V call is TRBV25-1, the J call TRBJ2-1; D gene unclear. The CDR3 spans 9 residues. Trimming cost V 9 bases and J 9 bases, with 6 bases left between them. Germline lookup yields CDR1 MGHDK and CDR2 SYGVNS. The CDR3 loop reads CARLGEQFF. CDR3 coding DNA: TGTGCCAGGCTGGGTGAGCAGTTCTTC.

In this sample, this clone turned up a few times. The sample contains more than one DNA sequence encoding this CDR3. The chain uses TRBV29-1 and TRBJ1-2; 12 nucleotides agree with TRBD1. CDR3 size: 12 residues. V trimming: 6 bases; J trimming: 6 bases; junction bases outside the gene matches: 2. Germline-derived CDR1 and CDR2 are SQVTM and ANQGSEA. DNA of the CDR3: TGCAGCGTCGGGACAGGGGGCGATGGCTACACCTTC. It is translated as CSVGTGGDGYTF.

Only a few counts were recorded for this clone. The chain couples TRBV4-3 to TRBJ2-1; maybe TRBD2 (5 bases). From germline, CDR1 is LGHNA and CDR2 YSLEER. V was trimmed by 4 bases and J by 8 bases, leaving 18 bases between them. The CDR3 length is 15 residues. Here the CDR3 reads CASSRNTVAYHEQFF. The DNA of the CDR3 is TGCGCCAGCAGCCGTAACACGGTAGCGTACCATGAGCAGTTCTTC.

This sequence joins TRBV30 and TRBJ1-2; D uncertain. Trimming left V 0 bases short and J 0 bases short, with 8 bases between. The CDR3 is 14 residues long. The germline CDR1 and CDR2 sequences are GTSNPN and SVGIG (reference sequence). The chain's CDR3 is CAWSVSVANYGYTF. The CDR3, as DNA: TGTGCCTGGAGTGTATCAGTAGCTAACTATGGCTACACCTTC.